The 26 T cell receptor beta chains reported below all come from one sample, sequenced in a study of blood T cell repertoires in COVID-19. Sequencing was performed with immunoSEQ multiplex PCR; in TCRdb, only in-frame clones are kept and a portion is missing. Found here are around 130,000 clones, more than 75% of them singletons; the top ten hold 15% to 20%. Sequenced: peripheral blood. These receptor sequences come from a woman aged 50 to 60 who had recovered from COVID-19.

The rearrangement links TRBV4-2 to TRBJ2-1, with 7 nucleotides matching TRBD2. This CDR3 contains 19 residues. Germline CDR1 is LGHNA and CDR2 is YNFKEQ. The J segment lost 1 base and the V segment lost 1 base, leaving 13 bases of the junction unmatched. This chain's CDR3 is CASSQGVAGTDASYNEQFF. In nucleotides, the CDR3 is TGTGCCAGCAGCCAAGGGGTAGCGGGTACGGATGCGTCCTACAATGAGCAGTTCTTC.

V usage is TRBV12-3 or TRBV12-4 and J usage is TRBJ1-5; D possibly corresponds to TRBD1 (5 bases). CDR3 size: 12 residues. V was shortened by 6 bases and J by 10 bases, with 13 bases between the two germline ends. As DNA, the CDR3 is TGTGCCAGCAGCCTTCAGGGTCAACCCCAGCATTTT. It translates to CASSLQGQPQHF.

This clone has a single count. This chain joins TRBV4-2 and TRBJ1-1; no firm D call. With 1 base removed from V and 2 bases from J, the gap between germline ends came to 5 bases. CDR1 LGHNA and CDR2 YNFKEQ come from the germline V gene. The CDR3 runs 13 residues. DNA of the CDR3: TGTGCCAGCAGCCAAGCAGTTAACACTGAAGCTTTCTTT. This translates into CASSQAVNTEAFF.

This clone was detected only a few times. The CDR3 DNA reads as TGTGCCATCAGCAAAACAGGGGCCCCCCTCTACAATGAGCAGTTCTTC. This encodes CAISKTGAPLYNEQFF. The V gene is TRBV10-3, the J gene TRBJ2-1, with TRBD1 matching 7 bases. Germline V gene lookup returns CDR1 ENHRY and CDR2 SYGVKD. V dropped 6 bases and J dropped 3; count of bases not matched to a gene: 11. This CDR3 contains 16 residues.

This chain uses TRBV18 with TRBJ1-5, with 7 nucleotides matching TRBD1. J was trimmed by 4 bases and V by 5 bases; bases with no gene match: 8. This CDR3 spans 15 amino acids. In germline, CDR1 is KGHSH, CDR2 LQKENI. The CDR3 region is CASSTRQGGNQPQHF. The CDR3 DNA sequence: TGTGCCAGCTCAACTCGACAGGGTGGAAATCAGCCCCAGCATTTT.

In its sample, this clone was seen once. This chain connects TRBV2 to TRBJ1-6, with TRBD1 matching over 7 bases. The CDR3 has 14 residues. CDR1 and CDR2 from the germline V gene are SNHLY and FYNNEI. J was trimmed by 7 bases and V by 5 bases; bases with no gene match: 5. CDR3 in amino acids: CASSLQGWNSPLHF. CDR3 nucleotides: TGTGCCAGCAGTTTACAGGGGTGGAATTCACCCCTCCACTTT. Supplemented by reference TRBV2 and TRBJ1-6, the full variable domain reads EPEVTQTPSHQVTQMGQEVILRCVPISNHLYFYWYRQILGQKVEFLVSFYNNEISEKSEIFDDQFSVERPDGSNFTLKIRSTKLEDSAMYFCASSLQGWNSPLHFGNGTRLTVT.

This clone came up once. The V gene is TRBV19, the J gene TRBJ2-1; a possible D gene is TRBD2 (5 bases). CDR1 is LNHDA, CDR2 SQIVND, per germline (reference sequence). This CDR3 spans 12 amino acids. V was clipped by 5 bases and J by 15 bases, with 17 bases between them. CDR3 DNA: TGTGCCAGTAGTGGAGCGGCTTACCAGTGGTTCTTC. Translating it yields CASSGAAYQWFF.

This chain uses TRBV19 with TRBJ2-3, with 13 bases identical to TRBD2. Per the germline V gene, CDR1 is LNHDA and CDR2 is SQIVND (reference sequence). The CDR3 runs to 17 residues. V lost 1 base, J lost 1 base, and 2 bases stayed unmatched. The chain's CDR3 is CASSIGLAGGGTDTQYF. Written as DNA, the CDR3 is TGTGCCAGTAGTATAGGACTAGCGGGAGGAGGCACAGATACGCAGTATTTT.

The J gene is TRBJ1-2, the V gene TRBV6-6, with D perhaps TRBD1 (6 bases). Looked up from germline, CDR1 is MNHNY and CDR2 is SVGAGI (reference sequence). This CDR3 has 13 amino acids. In DNA form, the CDR3 reads TGTGCTAGTTGGGGGGGCGAGAACTATGGCTACACCTTC. Translated: CASWGGENYGYTF.

The genes are TRBV18 and TRBJ2-3; 8 bases fit TRBD2. CDR3 length: 15 residues. V shed 8 bases and J 9 bases; nucleotides not matched to a gene: 16. Germline values: CDR1 KGHSH, CDR2 LQKENI. CDR3 nucleotides: TGTGCCAGCGCGAAAGCGGGAGCCGGTCTCGTGACGCAGTATTTT. Its protein product is CASAKAGAGLVTQYF.

The chain recombines TRBV14 with TRBJ2-3; TRBD2 matches at 9 bases. Unmatched junction bases numbered 7, after V lost 8 bases and J lost 1 base. The CDR3 is 15 amino acids. Per the germline V gene, CDR1 is SGHDN and CDR2 is FVKESK. CDR3 amino acids: CASSPRLAGTDTQYF. The CDR3 region has the DNA TGTGCCAGCTCCCCTCGACTAGCGGGCACAGATACGCAGTATTTT.

The chain links TRBV6-5 to TRBJ1-2, with D uncertain. This CDR3 is 12 amino acids long. Trimming left V 6 bases short and J 7 bases short, with 12 bases between. The V gene's germline CDR1 is MNHEY and CDR2 SVGAGI. The CDR3 protein is CASSPTGIGYTF. The CDR3 DNA sequence: TGTGCCAGCAGCCCAACCGGTATTGGCTACACCTTC.

The J gene is TRBJ2-7, the V gene TRBV15; D may be TRBD1 (5 bases). The CDR3 runs to 14 residues. The V end lost 1 base, the J end lost 0 bases, and 7 bases lay between the germline ends. In germline, CDR1 is LNHNV, CDR2 YYDKDF (reference sequence). CDR3 bases: TGTGCCACCAGCAGAGGGCAGGGCTCCTACGAGCAGTACTTC. Translating it yields CATSRGQGSYEQYF.

V is TRBV11-3 and J is TRBJ1-3; D perhaps matches TRBD1 (5 bases). Germline CDR1 and CDR2: SGHNT and YENEEA. The CDR3 spans 18 residues. V was shortened by 3 bases and J by 0 bases, with 18 bases between the two germline ends. The CDR3 sequence is CASSLTQWGRSSGNTIYF. The CDR3 DNA reads as TGTGCCAGCAGCTTGACTCAGTGGGGCCGGAGCTCTGGAAACACCATATATTTT.

This sequence joins TRBV9 and TRBJ2-3; TRBD1 agrees at 10 bases. The ends lost 4 bases at V and 6 bases at J; junction bases unmatched: 5. Germline-derived CDR1 and CDR2 are SGDLS and YYNGEE. This CDR3 contains 14 residues. The CDR3 DNA reads TGTGCCAGCAGCACTCGACAGGGGGCGGATACGCAGTATTTT. Protein product: CASSTRQGADTQYF.

The chain carries TRBV7-6 and TRBJ1-5, with a possible D match to TRBD1 (5 bases). This CDR3 is 15 amino acids long. The germline V gene encodes CDR1 SGHVS and CDR2 FNYEAQ. Trimming left V 1 base short and J 2 bases short, with 9 bases between. As DNA, the CDR3 is TGTGCCAGCAGCTTAGGGGGACTTGGCAATCAGCCCCAGCATTTT. This encodes CASSLGGLGNQPQHF.

The rearrangement links TRBV5-1 to TRBJ1-3, with D uncertain. Trimming took 5 bases from V and 0 from J, leaving 12 bases between them. The germline V gene has CDR1 SGHRS and CDR2 YFSETQ. The CDR3 length is 15 residues. The CDR3 here is CASRPTTSSGNTIYF. CDR3 nucleotides: TGCGCCAGCAGGCCAACTACCTCCTCTGGAAACACCATATATTTT.

The chain joins TRBV2 to TRBJ1-4, with D possibly matching TRBD1 (5 bases). The CDR3 totals 14 residues. CDR1 SNHLY and CDR2 FYNNEI come from the germline V gene. Between the trimmed V and J ends, which lost 4 bases and 8 bases, there was a span of 14 bases. In DNA, the CDR3 is TGTGCCAGCAGTGTTGTCCAGGGAAGAGAAAAACTGTTTTTT. Translating it yields CASSVVQGREKLFF.

The chain couples TRBV9 to TRBJ2-3; D gene uncertain. Trimming took off 4 bases at V and 3 bases at J, with 21 bases between the two ends. This CDR3 has 17 amino acids. Germline V CDR1 and CDR2: SGDLS, YYNGEE. CDR3 protein: CASSPRNSGTRTDTQYF. The CDR3 DNA reads TGTGCCAGCAGCCCCCGTAACTCAGGTACACGGACAGATACGCAGTATTTT.

This chain uses TRBV10-3 with TRBJ2-3, with TRBD2 identical over 11 bases. The germline gives CDR1 ENHRY, CDR2 SYGVKD. The CDR3 runs to 15 residues. V lost 4 bases, J lost 6 bases, and 6 bases stayed unmatched. CDR3 region: CAISGLAGPPDTQYF. Written as DNA, the CDR3 is TGTGCCATCAGTGGACTAGCGGGACCCCCCGATACGCAGTATTTT.

The chain links TRBV19 to TRBJ2-1; 9 positions agree with TRBD1. The CDR3 has 14 amino acids. The germline V gene has CDR1 LNHDA and CDR2 SQIVND (reference sequence). V gave up 7 bases and J gave up 3 bases; unmatched junction bases: 4. CDR3 protein: CASNPGQGYNEQFF. In DNA form, the CDR3 reads TGTGCCAGTAATCCGGGACAGGGCTACAATGAGCAGTTCTTC.

The rearrangement joins TRBV20-1 to TRBJ1-2; 7 bases match TRBD1. Germline loops: CDR1 DFQATT, CDR2 SNEGSKA (reference sequence). The CDR3 covers 11 residues. With V trimmed by 6 bases and J by 6 bases, 4 bases remained unmatched. CDR3 sequence reads: CSADRLDGYTF. CDR3 nucleotide sequence: TGCAGTGCGGACAGGTTAGATGGCTACACCTTC.

DNA for the CDR3: TGCGCCAGCAGCGCACAGGGATTCGTAACCTACGAGCAGTACTTC. It codes for CASSAQGFVTYEQYF. The chain couples TRBV5-1 to TRBJ2-7, with D possibly TRBD1 on 6 matching bases. The CDR3 runs to 15 residues. The germline V and J ends were trimmed by 4 bases and 2 bases, with 16 bases remaining between them. CDR1 and CDR2 from the germline V gene are SGHRS and YFSETQ.

This chain connects TRBV2 to TRBJ1-2; weak D call: TRBD1 (6 bases). CDR1 is SNHLY, CDR2 FYNNEI, per germline. The CDR3 has 14 amino acids. V shed 6 bases and J shed 4 bases, with 15 bases lying between them. In DNA form, the CDR3 reads TGTGCCAGCAGCGAGACAGGCCCCACCTATGGCTACACCTTC. The encoded protein is CASSETGPTYGYTF.

The V and J genes are TRBV6-2 or TRBV6-3 and TRBJ2-1; the match to TRBD2 covers 8 bases. This CDR3 spans 17 amino acids. Germline trimming cut 0 bases from V and 4 bases from J; bases unmatched to any gene: 8. Per the germline V gene, CDR1 is MNHEY and CDR2 is SVGEGT. Written as DNA, the CDR3 is TGTGCCAGCAGTTACTCGGGAGCGGGAGTGCGATACAATGAGCAGTTCTTC. It encodes CASSYSGAGVRYNEQFF.

This rearrangement joins TRBV28 to TRBJ2-7, with 10 bases that match TRBD2. Unmatched junction bases numbered 5, after V lost 3 bases and J lost 12 bases. The length of the CDR3 is 12 residues. Germline V gene sequence: CDR1 MDHEN, CDR2 SYDVKM. CDR3 loop: CASSLGLAGVYF. The CDR3 bases are TGTGCCAGCAGTTTGGGTCTAGCGGGAGTGTACTTC.